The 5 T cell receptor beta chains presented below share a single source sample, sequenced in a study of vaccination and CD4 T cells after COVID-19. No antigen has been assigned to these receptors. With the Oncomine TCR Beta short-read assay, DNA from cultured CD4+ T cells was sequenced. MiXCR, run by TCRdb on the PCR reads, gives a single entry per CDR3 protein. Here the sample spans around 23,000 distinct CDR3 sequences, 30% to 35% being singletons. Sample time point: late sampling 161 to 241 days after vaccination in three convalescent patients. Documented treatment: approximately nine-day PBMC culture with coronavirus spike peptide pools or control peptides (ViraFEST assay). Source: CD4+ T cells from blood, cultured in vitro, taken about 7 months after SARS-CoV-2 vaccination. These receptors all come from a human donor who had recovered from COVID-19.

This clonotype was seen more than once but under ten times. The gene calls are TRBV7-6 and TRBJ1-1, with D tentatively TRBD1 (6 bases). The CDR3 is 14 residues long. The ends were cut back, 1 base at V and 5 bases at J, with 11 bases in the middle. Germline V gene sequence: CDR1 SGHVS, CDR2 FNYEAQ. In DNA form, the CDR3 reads TGTGCCAGCAGCTTAGAGGGGGGTTCAACTGAAGCTTTCTTT. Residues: CASSLEGGSTEAFF.

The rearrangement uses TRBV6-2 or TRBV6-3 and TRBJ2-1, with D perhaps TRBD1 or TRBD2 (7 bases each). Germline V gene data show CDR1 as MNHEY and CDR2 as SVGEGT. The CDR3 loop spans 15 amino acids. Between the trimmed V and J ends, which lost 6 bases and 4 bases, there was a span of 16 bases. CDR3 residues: CASSRQGEGYNEQFF. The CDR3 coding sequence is TGTGCCAGCAGCCGCCAGGGGGAGGGGTACAATGAGCAGTTCTTC.

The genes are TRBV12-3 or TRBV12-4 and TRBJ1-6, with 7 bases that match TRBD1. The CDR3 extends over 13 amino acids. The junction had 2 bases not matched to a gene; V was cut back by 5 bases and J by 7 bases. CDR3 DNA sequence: TGTGCCAGCAGTAAGACAGGGAATTCACCCCTCCACTTT. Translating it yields CASSKTGNSPLHF.

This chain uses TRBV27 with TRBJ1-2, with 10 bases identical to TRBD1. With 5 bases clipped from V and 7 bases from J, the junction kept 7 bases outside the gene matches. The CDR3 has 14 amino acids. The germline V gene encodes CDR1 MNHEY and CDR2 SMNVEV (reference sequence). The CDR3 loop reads CASSKRQGAVGYTF. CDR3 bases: TGTGCCAGCAGTAAGCGACAGGGGGCGGTTGGCTACACCTTC.

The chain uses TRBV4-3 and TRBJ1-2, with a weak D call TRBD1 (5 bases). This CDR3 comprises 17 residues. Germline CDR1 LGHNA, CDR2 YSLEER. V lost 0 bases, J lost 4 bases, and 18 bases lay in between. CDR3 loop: CASSQDPAGSDVYGYTF. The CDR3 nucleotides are TGCGCCAGCAGCCAAGATCCTGCAGGGAGTGATGTCTATGGCTACACCTTC.